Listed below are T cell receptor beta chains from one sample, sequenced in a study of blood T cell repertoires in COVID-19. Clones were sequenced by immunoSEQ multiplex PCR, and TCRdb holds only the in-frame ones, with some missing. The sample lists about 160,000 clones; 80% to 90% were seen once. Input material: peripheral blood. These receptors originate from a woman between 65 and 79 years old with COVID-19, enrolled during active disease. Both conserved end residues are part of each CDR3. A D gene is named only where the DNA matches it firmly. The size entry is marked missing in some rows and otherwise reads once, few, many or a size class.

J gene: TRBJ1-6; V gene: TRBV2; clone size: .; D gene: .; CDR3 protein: CASSVPPGRGSPLHF; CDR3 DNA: TGTGCCAGCAGCGTCCCTCCGGGCCGGGGTTCACCCCTCCACTTT
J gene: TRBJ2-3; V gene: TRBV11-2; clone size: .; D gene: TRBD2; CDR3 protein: CASSLVGSGGADTQYF; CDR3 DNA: TGTGCCAGCAGCTTAGTTGGTAGCGGGGGAGCAGATACGCAGTATTTT
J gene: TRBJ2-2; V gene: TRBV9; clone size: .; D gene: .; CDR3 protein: CASSVRGTGELFF; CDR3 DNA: TGTGCCAGCAGCGTTAGGGGAACCGGGGAGCTGTTTTTT
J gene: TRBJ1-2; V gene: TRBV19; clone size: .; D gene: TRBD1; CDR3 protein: CASSTLDRGYTF; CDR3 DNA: TGTGCCAGTAGTACCCTGGACAGGGGCTACACCTTC
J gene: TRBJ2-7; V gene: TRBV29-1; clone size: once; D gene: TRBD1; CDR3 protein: CSVTGTGVHEQYF; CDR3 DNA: TGCAGCGTTACCGGGACAGGGGTCCACGAGCAGTACTTC
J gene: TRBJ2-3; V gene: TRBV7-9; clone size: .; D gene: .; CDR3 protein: CASPNTQYF; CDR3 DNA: TGTGCCAGCCCAAATACGCAGTATTTT
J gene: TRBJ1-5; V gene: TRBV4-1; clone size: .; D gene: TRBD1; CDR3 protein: CASSQDLDRDNQPQHF; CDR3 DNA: TGCGCCAGCAGCCAAGATCTAGACAGGGACAATCAGCCCCAGCATTTT
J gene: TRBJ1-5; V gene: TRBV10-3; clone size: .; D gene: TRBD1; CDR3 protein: CAISESEGQTNQPQHF; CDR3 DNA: TGTGCCATCAGTGAGTCAGAGGGACAGACTAATCAGCCCCAGCATTTT
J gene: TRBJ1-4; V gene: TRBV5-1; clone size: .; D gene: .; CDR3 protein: CASSARTDSPVNEKLFF; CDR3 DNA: TGCGCCAGCAGCGCTAGGACGGACAGTCCCGTTAATGAAAAACTGTTTTTT
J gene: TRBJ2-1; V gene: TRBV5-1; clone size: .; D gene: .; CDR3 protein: CASSLDVTGFTDEQFF; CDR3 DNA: TGCGCCAGCAGCTTGGACGTCACAGGGTTTACGGATGAGCAGTTCTTC
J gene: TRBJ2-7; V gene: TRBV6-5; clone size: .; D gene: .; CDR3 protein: CASSSSGIPYEQYF; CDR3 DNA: TGTGCCAGCAGTAGCTCAGGAATCCCCTACGAGCAGTACTTC
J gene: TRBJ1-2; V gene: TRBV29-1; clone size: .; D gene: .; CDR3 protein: CSVQRTSGFYGYTF; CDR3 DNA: TGCAGCGTCCAAAGGACGTCGGGGTTCTATGGCTACACCTTC
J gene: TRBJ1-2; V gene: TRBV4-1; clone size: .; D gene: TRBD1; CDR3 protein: CASSQAVVTGGNYGYTF; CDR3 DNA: TGCGCCAGCAGCCAAGCAGTGGTGACAGGGGGCAACTATGGCTACACCTTC
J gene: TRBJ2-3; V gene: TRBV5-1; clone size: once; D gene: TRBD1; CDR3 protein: CASSWDRGDTQYF; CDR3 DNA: TGCGCCAGCAGCTGGGACAGGGGAGATACGCAGTATTTT